These T cell receptor beta chains were read from a single sample in a study of shared clonotypes between healthy human individuals. Data came from immunoSEQ multiplex PCR; TCRdb stores just in-frame clones and leaves some out. The repertoire holds roughly 510,000 clones, about 80% seen once, with under 15% in the top ten. The sample comprised PBMCs. These receptors were taken from a woman aged 40 to 49 in good health. Some clones in this sample may be carry-over from other donors' samples. Each CDR3 is given without its conserved first and last residue. D genes are given only for firm matches.

v_call	d_call	j_call	cdr3_aa
TRBV6-6	TRBD1	TRBJ2-7	ASSFEGQGSYEQY
TRBV5-4	-	TRBJ2-3	ASSFRSSTDTQY
TRBV20-1	-	TRBJ2-7	SAVNYEQY
TRBV7-7	-	TRBJ2-1	ASSLNRDNEQF
TRBV11-3	TRBD2	TRBJ2-7	ASSLLGRDYEQY
TRBV2	-	TRBJ2-2	ASSERGSFFGELF
TRBV11-2	TRBD2	TRBJ2-1	ASSQRAGGPWNEQF
TRBV9	-	TRBJ2-1	ASSVGYQGTYNEQF
TRBV11-2	TRBD2	TRBJ2-7	ASSHYPLSGRAYEQY
TRBV7-4	TRBD1	TRBJ1-4	ASRGDRVREKLF
TRBV4-1	-	TRBJ1-5	ASSQETGTTQPQH
TRBV10-3	-	TRBJ2-1	ALMGASNEQF
TRBV4-3	TRBD1	TRBJ2-3	ASSLGQGAKNTQY
TRBV9	-	TRBJ2-7	ASSVGGGGTYEQY
TRBV4-3	TRBD1	TRBJ1-1	ASSDGTGGTEAF
TRBV28	TRBD2	TRBJ2-7	ASKSGSSYEQY
TRBV4-2	TRBD2	TRBJ2-1	ASSQRLAGGSYNEQF
TRBV2	-	TRBJ2-7	ASSENRDREQY
TRBV5-1	TRBD1	TRBJ1-5	ASSLGQGQPQH
TRBV6-1	-	TRBJ1-5	ASTATVGIPQPQH
TRBV19	-	TRBJ1-5	ASSRETQPQH
TRBV4-3	TRBD2	TRBJ2-5	ASSRLTSTSGDETQY